What follows is one TCR beta chain and its context. This clone has just one count. Its binding antigen is unknown. Base qualities are not provided; no much larger clone lies one nucleotide away. The junction shows trimming of 2 bases on V and 2 bases on J, and the gene matches do not reach 10 bases of it. The CDR3 runs 17 residues from the cysteine to the phenylalanine. Of all the DNA, just the CDR3 is kept, 51 bases in frame from base 1. Per the germline V gene, SGDLS is the CDR1 and YYNGEE is the CDR2. The cohort comprised hundreds of healthy bone marrow donors. All cohort members were sampled while nominally healthy, although unrecorded immune exposures were likely present. The donor was CMV seronegative and belonged to the group of over 350 seronegative cohort members. Every donor gave a peripheral blood sample, and the peripheral blood mononuclear cells from that sample were used for TCR beta sequencing. The Qiagen DNeasy Blood Extraction Kit was used to extract genomic DNA from the blood cell samples.

The sample is drawn from a study of cytomegalovirus exposure and HLA in healthy donors (dated by TCRdb to 2015 to 2018). For the study in its entirety: An earlier analysis of some 600 of the donors reported 276 Gb of sequence data and roughly 120 million unique TCR beta sequences obtained from 180 million or so T cells. About 280 gigabases of sequencing data and roughly 80 million unique TCR sequences made up an early release that covered approximately 650 HLA-typed donors. Among the roughly 400 genotyped donors, approximately 81% belonged to the genetic ancestry cluster associated with self-reported Caucasian donors. The study aimed to test whether signatures of past pathogen exposure could be identified by cataloging public T cell receptors. Using immunosequencing, the study profiled T cell repertoires from around 670 subjects and related those repertoires to cytomegalovirus serostatus. A separate validation cohort of roughly 110 different subjects was used in addition to the roughly 700-subject first cohort. To predict cytomegalovirus infection status, the study combined high-throughput TCR immunosequencing, statistical association of individual TCRs with disease status, and machine learning. To study patterns of TCR occurrence, a later analysis re-analyzed previously published TCR beta repertoires from more than 550 donors and added high-resolution HLA genotyping. The later analysis used no new phenotypic data to find candidate immune exposures, relying instead on TCR beta sequences and their occurrence across donors. In an earlier analysis of around 540 of the donors, high-throughput TCR beta sequencing was used to judge whether each TCR beta V gene segment behaved as functional or pseudogenic. Donor age, sex, ethnicity and CMV serostatus were compiled together with the repertoire data. A later genetic analysis used genome-wide SNP genotypes for about 65% of the 666 donors, treating that subset as a discovery cohort. All discovery cohort repertoires had been generated on a single sequencing platform. HLA typing covered class I and class II loci at four-digit resolution. Typing coverage differed by locus: A, B, C, DRB1 and DQB1 were typed in about 620-630 donors, DQA1 in 500 to 550, DPA1 in nearly 610, and DPB1 in 450 to 480. Roughly 5 DR-DQ haplotypes were treated as single units for association and clustering because of strong linkage in the cohort. Among 300 to 450 genotyped donors of the cohort, an average of 235,054 unique TCR beta nucleotide sequences were sequenced per donor, 15% to 20% of them non-productive. Study-level results and caveats: In a later analysis, several top co-occurrence clusters were reported to appear linked to parvovirus B19, influenza, CMV and Epstein-Barr virus. It was suggested by the authors that the approach could potentially be generalized to other disease states and immunological phenotypes. The study gave a list of 150 to 200 TCR beta chains associated with cytomegalovirus. Most CMV-associated TCR beta chains appeared to be HLA-restricted in a later analysis, and the HLA associations seemed to be driven largely by CMV exposure. In a later genetic analysis, a missense DCLRE1C variant was associated with V-gene and J-gene trimming of TCR beta chains, and the association was replicated in an independent cohort. Linkage disequilibrium might explain the correlated functional status among segregating V segments, but an unknown experimental factor could not be excluded. A later analysis found that HLA-associated TCR beta chains were more clonally expanded and had lower generation probabilities than equally common non-associated chains. Because counts were too low, about 18 rarely observed V segments, including chromosome 9 orphons, were left out of the earlier analysis of a few hundred of the donors. Strong co-occurrence of HLA alleles, especially DR and DQ, made assigning TCR associations to individual alleles difficult. The only immune exposure information available for the cohort was CMV serostatus. In an earlier analysis of around 500 of the donors, most TCR beta V segments appeared in productive rearrangements about 87% or about 30% of the time, broadly matching IMGT annotations. A few of the identified cytomegalovirus-associated TCR beta chains were confirmed in vitro to be specific for cytomegalovirus antigens. A further reported finding was that TCR beta sequences accurately predicted the HLA-A and HLA-B alleles for most subjects in the first cohort. A later genetic analysis reported fewer N-insertions in productive TCRs among donors in an Asian-associated ancestry cluster than the roughly 620-donor mean. The classifier was reported to diagnose cytomegalovirus status with high specificity and sensitivity in both the original cohort and the validation cohort. Some IMGT-functional V segments, including TRBV6-2 and TRBV6-3, could not be told apart with the 87-base-pair reads, so those segments were excluded. While some public TCRs were present in many individuals, most TCR sequences turned up only very rarely across donors. The presence/absence analyses assumed that sequencing depth was roughly uniform across donors, and that assumption may not be true. Because HLA typing was unavailable for some donors at each locus, only the typed subset was used in association tests. Only TCR beta chains were sequenced in this cohort, and the absence of alpha or paired-chain data limited detectable features. A later analysis found that TCR association rates varied across HLA loci, with DRB1 alleles showing the most associated TCRs and HLA-C alleles the fewest. At a false discovery rate of 0.05, a later analysis linked 15,000 to 20,000 TCR beta sequences to specific HLA alleles. A group of highly shared sequence variants was considered likely to be a technical artifact of the sequencing pipeline.

The library was generated by the immunoSEQ multiplex PCR assay. A mixture of 60 forward primers for TCR Vbeta segments and 13 reverse primers for TCR Jbeta segments was used in the multiplex PCR. The CDR3 region of rearranged TCR beta genes was amplified from genomic DNA by a multiplex PCR assay. Amplified TCR beta libraries were sequenced as 87-base-pair reads on the Illumina HiSeq System. The paper's data handling went like this. A later analysis tallied tens of millions of unique TCR beta chains across the 600 to 700 repertoires, and around 10 million of those chains were shared by two or more donors. Raw reads were error-corrected and collapsed into unique sequences by a nearest-neighbor algorithm in which closely related sequences were merged to remove PCR and sequencing errors. CDR3 sequences were aligned to IMGT reference sequences to assign V, D and J gene segments. Each retained sequence needed at least a six-nucleotide match to both a V gene segment and a J gene segment. A rearrangement was called productive if the CDR3 had no stop codons and remained in frame with V and J, and every other rearrangement was called non-productive. Following IMGT convention, CDR3 was defined as the stretch from the second conserved V-encoded cysteine up to the conserved J-encoded phenylalanine. In an earlier analysis of around 640 of the donors, sequences lacking an unambiguous match to a single V gene segment were excluded. An earlier analysis of several hundred of the donors called V segments functional above 56.7% productive rearrangements and segregating when the between-donor standard deviation exceeded 5%. A statistical classification framework was built to diagnose cytomegalovirus status from the catalog of TCR beta chain sequences. In a later analysis, V and J genes were assigned by comparing TCR nucleotide sequences against IMGT/GENE-DB human TR gene sequences. Using the TCRdist pipeline, a later analysis assigned CDR3 sequences along with most-parsimonious VDJ recombination scenarios. In a later analysis, each TCR beta chain was defined by its CDR3 amino acid sequence together with its V-gene family, and reads without a unique V-gene family were excluded. In a later analysis, several hundred highly shared, low-generation-probability nucleotide sequences were removed to address suspected cross-contamination and a sequencing artifact. A later analysis calculated a clonal expansion index for each public chain from normalized within-repertoire ranks of inferred template counts. Generation probabilities in a later analysis came from a VDJ recombination model fitted to out-of-frame rearrangements, and those results were checked against IGoR. Hypergeometric tests were used in a later analysis to score TCR-TCR, TCR-HLA and TCR-CMV co-occurrence, with a repertoire-size bias correction applied to the TCR pairs. A later analysis estimated false discovery rates by permuting HLA or CMV assignments 20 times. In a later analysis, co-occurring TCRs were grouped with DBSCAN, and TCRdist sequence similarity was added when clustering was performed within HLA-allele-positive subsets. Repertoires with fewer than 30,000 or more than 120,000 public chains, plus five repertoires with anomalous nucleotide sharing, were excluded from co-occurrence clustering. TCRdb's version of the immuneACCESS table is confined to in-frame rearrangements and falls short of the full clone set. An unresolved V gene accounts for under half of the shortfall where checked; the remainder is of unknown origin. D and trimming come from the DNA, and the V and J calls and clone size come from that table. The sample table records roughly 180,000 clones; around 82% of these occur just once. The ten top clones hold around 0.26% of the sample.

This sequence was found in a boy aged 5-17 years in good health and CMV-seronegative. Recombination joined TRBV9 with TRBJ2-7, and TRBD2 aligns with 10 junction nucleotides. The sequenced sample was PBMCs. The DNA sequence is TGTGCCAGCAGCGTTGCCCCCGGGACTAGCGTAGCCTACGAGCAGTACTTC. Its translation is CASSVAPGTSVAYEQYF.